Sequencing of this T cell receptor (beta chain) was carried out in a study of blood T cell repertoires in COVID-19. TCRdb's table, derived via immunoSEQ multiplex PCR, lists solely in-frame clones and lacks some. This table holds about 140,000 clones, 87% found once. Germline CDR1 is SGHTS and CDR2 is YDEGEE. V was clipped by 2 bases and J by 3 bases, with 9 bases between them. This CDR3 is built from 13 residues. The TCR was taken from a man in his sixties who had recovered from COVID-19. Material: PBMCs or T cells enriched from blood (not recorded which). The chain couples TRBV5-8 to TRBJ2-7; the D gene is possibly TRBD2 (6 bases). The CDR3: CASSFLGGYEQYF. The CDR3 DNA sequence: TGTGCCAGCAGCTTTCTGGGAGGCTACGAGCAGTACTTC. The full variable domain, its missing parts supplied by reference TRBV5-8 and TRBJ2-7, is EAGVTQSPTHLIKTRGQQATLRCSPISGHTSVYWYQQALGLGLQFLLWYDEGEERNRGNFPPRFSGRQFPNYSSELNVNALELEDSALYLCASSFLGGYEQYFGPGTRLTVT.